This T cell receptor beta chain was obtained from a study of radiotherapy plus CTLA-4 blockade in lung cancer. Germline V lookup: CDR1 MNHNY, CDR2 SVGAGI (reference sequence). The CDR3 length is 15 residues. The ends were cut back, 6 bases at V and 6 bases at J, with 21 bases in the middle. Sequencing was performed with immunoSEQ multiplex PCR; in TCRdb, only in-frame clones are kept and a portion is missing. In the table there are 86,000 or so clones, under 80% of which are singletons. This clone has only one observation. This rearrangement joins TRBV6-6 to TRBJ2-7; D gene unclear. This clonotype was sampled from a human donor with non-small cell lung cancer who had a partial response to radiotherapy plus ipilimumab. Some clones in this sample may be carry-over from other donors' samples. The sample was peripheral blood, taken from a patient treated with radiotherapy plus ipilimumab. CDR3 region: CASSPRPPEFGEQYF. The CDR3 DNA sequence: TGTGCCAGCAGCCCGCGGCCGCCAGAGTTCGGCGAGCAGTACTTC.